The 12 T cell receptor beta chains below all came from one sample that was sequenced in a study of tumor and adjacent non-tumor tissue in lung cancer. A modified ARM-PCR protocol with three rounds of nested PCR amplified TCRbeta. TCRdb reanalysed the multiplex PCR reads using MiXCR and keeps one entry per CDR3 protein. The repertoire holds over 100,000 distinct CDR3 sequences, with approximately 82% as singletons. This sample's RNA came from whole unsorted tissue. Source material: lung tumor tissue. These receptors were collected from a woman in her sixties or seventies with non-small cell lung cancer.

For this clonotype: An end of the junction does not agree with germline; a read error may underlie this. The chain combines TRBV6-5 with TRBJ1-2; D not resolved. Germline assignment: CDR1 MNHEY and CDR2 SVGAGI. The CDR3 has 15 residues. CDR3 sequence (DNA): TGTGCCAGCAGTTACTCTGTCGTGGGCGCTTATGGCTACACATTC. Translating gives CASSYSVVGAYGYTF.

About this clonotype: The junction does not match germline at one end; this may be a read error. This rearrangement joins TRBV6-4 to TRBJ1-1; 8 bases are a match to TRBD1. The germline V gene has CDR1 MRHNA and CDR2 SNTAGT. This CDR3 is 13 amino acids long. The CDR3 loop is CTSSEGQGTEAFF. Here the CDR3 DNA reads TGTACCAGCAGTGAAGGACAGGGCACTGAAGCTTTCTTT.

The chain recombines TRBV4-3 with TRBJ2-7; TRBD2 aligns across 10 bases. The J segment lost 13 bases and the V segment lost 1 base, leaving 13 bases of the junction unmatched. Germline V gene lookup returns CDR1 LGHNA and CDR2 YSLEER. This CDR3 is 15 amino acids long. The CDR3 region has the DNA TGCGCCAGCAGCCAAGGGACTAGCGGTATCTACAAGTACTACTTC. It translates to CASSQGTSGIYKYYF.

On this clonotype: One end of the junction fails to match germline, which may point to a read error. This chain connects TRBV6-2 or TRBV6-3 to TRBJ1-1; no clear D gene. The CDR3 is made up of 14 amino acids. Germline V lookup: CDR1 MNHEY, CDR2 SVGEGT. This CDR3 reads CACSYSSTNTEALF. The CDR3 region has the DNA TGTGCCTGCAGTTACTCCTCCACAAACACTGAAGCTTTATTT.

Many counts were recorded for this clonotype. J is TRBJ2-2 and V is TRBV6-2 or TRBV6-3; TRBD1 matches 7 bases. Germline V CDR1 and CDR2: MNHEY, SVGEGT. This CDR3 is 17 amino acids long. The trim removed 6 bases at V and 1 base at J, leaving 11 bases unmatched. CDR3 amino acids: CASRAWDRNLNTGELFF. CDR3 DNA sequence: TGTGCCAGCAGGGCCTGGGACAGAAACTTGAACACCGGGGAGCTGTTTTTT.

To note about this clonotype: This may be a read error, as it is one base from a much larger clone. The chain has TRBV10-3 and TRBJ2-3; 7 nucleotides agree with TRBD1. Trimming removed 5 bases from V and 5 bases from J; junction bases left unmatched: 10. This CDR3 is built from 15 residues. CDR1 is ENHRY, CDR2 SYGVKD, per germline. The CDR3 coding sequence is TGTGCCATCAGTCTACCGGACAGGACCATAGATACGCAGTATTTT. Translation: CAISLPDRTIDTQYF.

About this clonotype itself: An end of the junction differs from the germline gene, which may be a read error. The chain recombines TRBV30 with TRBJ1-4; tentatively, D is TRBD1 (5 bases). Per the germline V gene, CDR1 is GTSNPN and CDR2 is SVGIG (reference sequence). CDR3 size: 15 residues. In DNA form, the CDR3 reads TGTGCCTGGAGTGTACCCTCCGGGGGGAATGAAAAACCGTTTTTT. This codes for CAWSVPSGGNEKPFF.

Of note for this clonotype: The junction departs from the called germline gene at one end, perhaps through a read error. This chain connects TRBV11-3 to TRBJ2-1; 7 nucleotides agree with TRBD2. From germline, CDR1 is SGHNT and CDR2 YENEEA. This CDR3 contains 15 residues. CDR3 nucleotides: TGTGTCAGCGACCGGGGCGGGGGTCAAGGCAATGAGCAGTTCTTC. It is translated as CVSDRGGGQGNEQFF.

The table lists this clonotype with many counts. The rearrangement uses TRBV20-1 and TRBJ2-1; 8 positions agree with TRBD2. The CDR3 is 14 amino acids. Germline V gives CDR1 DFQATT, CDR2 SNEGSKA (reference sequence). The J segment lost 7 bases and the V segment lost 5 bases, leaving 10 bases of the junction unmatched. This CDR3 is CSAGAPGLVNEQFF. CDR3 bases: TGCAGTGCTGGAGCCCCGGGACTAGTTAATGAGCAGTTCTTC.

With regard to this clonotype: Its ends do not fully match the called genes, so a read error is possible. The chain joins TRBV11-2 to TRBJ2-4, with 7 bases aligning to TRBD1. Per germline, CDR1 SGHAT and CDR2 FQNNGV. This CDR3 spans 14 amino acids. This chain's CDR3 is CASGPTGTEIIRYF. CDR3 nucleotide sequence: TGTGCCAGCGGCCCCACCGGGACAGAAATCATTCGGTACTTC.

Comment on this clonotype: At one of its ends the junction is not consistent with the germline gene, which may arise from a read error. This chain connects TRBV6-6 to TRBJ2-7; 7 bases fit TRBD1. The V gene's germline CDR1 is MNHNY and CDR2 SVGAGI (reference sequence). This CDR3 has 15 residues. The CDR3 DNA reads TGTGCCAGCAGTCGCCTGGCAGGGGGAGACTACGAGCACTACTTT. Protein product: CASSRLAGGDYEHYF.

To note about this clonotype: An end of the junction does not agree with germline; a read error may underlie this. This chain uses TRBV11-3 with TRBJ2-2; maybe TRBD2 (6 bases). The V gene's germline CDR1 is SGHNT and CDR2 YENEEA. The CDR3 sequence is 15 residues long. The CDR3 reads CASSAGTGVTVELFF. DNA for the CDR3: TGTGCCAGCAGTGCCGGGACGGGAGTAACCGTGGAGCTGTTTTTT.